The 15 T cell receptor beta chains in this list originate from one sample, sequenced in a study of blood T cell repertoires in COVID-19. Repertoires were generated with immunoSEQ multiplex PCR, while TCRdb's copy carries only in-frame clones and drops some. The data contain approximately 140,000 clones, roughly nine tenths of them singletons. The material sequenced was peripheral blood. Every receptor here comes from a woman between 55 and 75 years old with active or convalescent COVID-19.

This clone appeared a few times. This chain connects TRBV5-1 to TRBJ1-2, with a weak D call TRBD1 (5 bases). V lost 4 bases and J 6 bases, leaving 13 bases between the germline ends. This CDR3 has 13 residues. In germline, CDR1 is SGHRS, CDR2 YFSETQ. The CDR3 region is CASSPQGSDGYTF. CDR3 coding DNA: TGCGCCAGCAGCCCCCAGGGATCCGATGGCTACACCTTC.

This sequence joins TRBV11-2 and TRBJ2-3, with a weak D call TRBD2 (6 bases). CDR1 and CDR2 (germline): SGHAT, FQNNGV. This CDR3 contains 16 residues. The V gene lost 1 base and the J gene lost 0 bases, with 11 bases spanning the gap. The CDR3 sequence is CASSLGTGVSTDTQYF. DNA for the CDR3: TGTGCCAGCAGCTTAGGGACGGGGGTGAGCACAGATACGCAGTATTTT.

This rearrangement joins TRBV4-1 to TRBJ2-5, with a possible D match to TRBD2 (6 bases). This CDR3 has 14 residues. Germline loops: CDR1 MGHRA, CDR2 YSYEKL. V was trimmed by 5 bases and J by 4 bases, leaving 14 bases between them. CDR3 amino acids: CASSAGKEVETQYF. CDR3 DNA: TGCGCCAGCAGCGCGGGAAAGGAGGTAGAGACCCAGTACTTC.

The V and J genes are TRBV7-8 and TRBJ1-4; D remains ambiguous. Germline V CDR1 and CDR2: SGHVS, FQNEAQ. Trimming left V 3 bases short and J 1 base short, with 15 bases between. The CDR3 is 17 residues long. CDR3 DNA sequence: TGTGCCAGCAGCTTCGGCCGTCGACGGGGAACTAATGAAAAACTGTTTTTT. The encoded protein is CASSFGRRRGTNEKLFF.

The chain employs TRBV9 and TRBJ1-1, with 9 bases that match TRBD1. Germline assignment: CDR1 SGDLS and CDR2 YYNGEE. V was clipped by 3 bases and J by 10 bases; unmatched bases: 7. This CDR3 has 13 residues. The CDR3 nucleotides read TGTGCCAGCAGCGGGGGACAGGGAAGTGGAGCTTTCTTT. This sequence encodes CASSGGQGSGAFF.

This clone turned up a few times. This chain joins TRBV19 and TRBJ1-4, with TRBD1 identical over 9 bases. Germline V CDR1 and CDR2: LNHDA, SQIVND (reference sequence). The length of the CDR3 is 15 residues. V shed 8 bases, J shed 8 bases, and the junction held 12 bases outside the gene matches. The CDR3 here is CASQPRQGGWEKLFF. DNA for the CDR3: TGTGCCAGTCAGCCGCGACAGGGGGGTTGGGAAAAACTGTTTTTT.

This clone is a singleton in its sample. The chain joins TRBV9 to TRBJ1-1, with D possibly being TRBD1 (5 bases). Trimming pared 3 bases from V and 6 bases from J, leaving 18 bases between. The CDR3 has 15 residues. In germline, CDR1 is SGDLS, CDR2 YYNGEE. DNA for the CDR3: TGTGCCAGCAGCGCTTGGCTTGGGGGGGATGCTGAAGCTTTCTTT. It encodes CASSAWLGGDAEAFF.

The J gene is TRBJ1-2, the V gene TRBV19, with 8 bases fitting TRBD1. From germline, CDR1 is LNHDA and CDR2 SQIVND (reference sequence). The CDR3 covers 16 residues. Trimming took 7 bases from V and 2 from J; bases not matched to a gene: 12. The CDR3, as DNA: TGTGCCAGTACTCATGCCGGGACAGGTTCAAACTATGGCTACACCTTC. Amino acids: CASTHAGTGSNYGYTF.

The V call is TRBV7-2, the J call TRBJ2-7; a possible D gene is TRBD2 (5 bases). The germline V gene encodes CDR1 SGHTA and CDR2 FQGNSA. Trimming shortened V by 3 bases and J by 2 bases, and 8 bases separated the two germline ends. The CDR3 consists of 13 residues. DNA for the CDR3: TGTGCCAGCAGCTTTGGGAGCACCTACGAGCAGTACTTC. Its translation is CASSFGSTYEQYF.

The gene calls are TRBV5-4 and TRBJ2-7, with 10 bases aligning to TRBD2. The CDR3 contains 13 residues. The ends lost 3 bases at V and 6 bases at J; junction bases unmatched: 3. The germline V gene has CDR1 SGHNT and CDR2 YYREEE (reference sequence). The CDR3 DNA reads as TGTGCCAGCAGCTCGGGACTAGCGCGCGAGCAGTACTTC. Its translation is CASSSGLAREQYF.

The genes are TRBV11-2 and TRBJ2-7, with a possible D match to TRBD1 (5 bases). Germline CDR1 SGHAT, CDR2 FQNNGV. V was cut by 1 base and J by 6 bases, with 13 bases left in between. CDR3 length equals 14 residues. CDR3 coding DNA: TGTGCCAGCAGCTTAGTAGTTCAGGGAAGCGAGCAGTACTTC. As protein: CASSLVVQGSEQYF. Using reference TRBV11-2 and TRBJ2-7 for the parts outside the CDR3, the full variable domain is EAGVAQSPRYKIIEKRQSVAFWCNPISGHATLYWYQQILGQGPKLLIQFQNNGVVDDSQLPKDRFSAERLKGVDSTLKIQPAKLEDSAVYLCASSLVVQGSEQYFGPGTRLTVT.

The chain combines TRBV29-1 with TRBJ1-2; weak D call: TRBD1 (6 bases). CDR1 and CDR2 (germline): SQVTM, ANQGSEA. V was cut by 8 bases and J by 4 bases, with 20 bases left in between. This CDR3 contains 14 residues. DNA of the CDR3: TGCAGCACCAAGGGAGGGGGAAAGAGCTATGGCTACACCTTC. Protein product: CSTKGGGKSYGYTF.

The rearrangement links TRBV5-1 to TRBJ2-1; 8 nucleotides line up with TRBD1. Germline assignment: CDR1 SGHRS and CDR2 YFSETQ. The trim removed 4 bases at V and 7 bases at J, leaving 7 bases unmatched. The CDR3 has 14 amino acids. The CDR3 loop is CASSQLTGGNEQFF. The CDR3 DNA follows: TGCGCCAGCAGCCAACTTACAGGGGGAAATGAGCAGTTCTTC.

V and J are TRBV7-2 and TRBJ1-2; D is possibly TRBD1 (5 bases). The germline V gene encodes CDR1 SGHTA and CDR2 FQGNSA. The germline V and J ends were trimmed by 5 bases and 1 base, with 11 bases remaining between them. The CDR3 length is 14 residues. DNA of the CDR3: TGTGCCAGCAGCCTCCTCGGGGGTAACTATGGCTACACCTTC. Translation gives CASSLLGGNYGYTF.

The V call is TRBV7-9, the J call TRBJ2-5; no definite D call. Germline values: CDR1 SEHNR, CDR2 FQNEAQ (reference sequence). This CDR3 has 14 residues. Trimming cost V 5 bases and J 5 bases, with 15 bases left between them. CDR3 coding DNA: TGTGCCAGCAGCCACCGAGAGGTTATGGAGACCCAGTACTTC. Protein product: CASSHREVMETQYF.